A selection of T cell receptor beta chains follows, all from one sample in a study of T cell repertoires in cytomegalovirus infection. A single record per CDR3 protein comes from TCRdb applying MiXCR to the reads. Of approximately 990,000 distinct CDR3 sequences listed, roughly 30% are singletons. Their antigen targets remain unknown. Specimen: cultured CD8+ T cells from PBMCs, collected from culture after CMV antigen stimulation. These receptors all stem from a human donor in good health (CMV status not recorded). Some clones in this sample may be carry-over from other donors' samples. The CDR3 runs from the conserved cysteine through the conserved F or W. The order of the fields is J gene, clone size, CDR3 length, V gene, D gene, CDR3 protein, CDR3 DNA. The D gene is left open where the match is weak. Expanded clones are given a class, and other clones once, few, many or no size at all.

TRBJ1-6	.	16	TRBV20-1	.	CSARDSIHRVSSPLHF	TGCAGTGCTAGAGATTCCATACACAGGGTCTCTTCACCCCTCCACTTT
TRBJ1-1	many	14	TRBV12-3/TRBV12-4	.	CASRSGTGGTEAFF	TGTGCCAGCAGATCCGGGACGGGGGGAACTGAAGCTTTCTTT
TRBJ2-5	many	15	TRBV7-6	.	CASSFDGEERETQYF	TGTGCCAGCAGCTTCGACGGAGAGGAGAGGGAGACCCAGTACTTC
TRBJ2-5	many	16	TRBV6-1	.	CASSERGGGYQETQYF	TGTGCCAGCAGTGAAAGAGGAGGGGGGTACCAAGAGACCCAGTACTTC
TRBJ2-7	.	16	TRBV5-1	TRBD1	CASSQGPGQGEYEQYF	TGCGCCAGCAGCCAAGGGCCGGGACAGGGGGAGTACGAGCAGTACTTC
TRBJ1-2	many	17	TRBV7-8	TRBD1	CASSLARAGGLEGGYTF	TGTGCCAGCAGCTTAGCGCGGGCAGGGGGTTTAGAAGGGGGCTACACCTTC
TRBJ1-5	many	14	TRBV4-1	TRBD1	CASSQTGLQQPQHF	TGCGCCAGCAGCCAGACAGGGCTCCAGCAGCCCCAGCATTTT
TRBJ1-3	.	18	TRBV6-6	TRBD1	CANSYGTGAGISGNTIYF	TGTGCCAACAGTTACGGGACAGGGGCCGGGATCTCTGGAAACACCATATATTTT
TRBJ2-7	.	12	TRBV28	.	CASSLKFYEQYF	TGTGCCAGCAGTCTCAAATTCTACGAGCAGTACTTC
TRBJ1-1	many	11	TRBV7-2	.	CASSLEREAFF	TGTGCCAGCAGCTTAGAAAGGGAAGCTTTCTTT
TRBJ2-3	.	16	TRBV11-2	.	CASSLVVGGPADTQYF	TGTGCCAGCAGCTTAGTAGTGGGGGGGCCAGCAGATACGCAGTATTTT
TRBJ2-7	few	11	TRBV2	.	CASSSRLGQYF	TGTGCCAGCAGTAGCAGGTTGGGGCAGTACTTC
TRBJ2-1	.	15	TRBV27	.	CASSLERPSYNEQFF	TGTGCCAGCAGTTTGGAGCGGCCCTCCTACAATGAGCAGTTCTTC
TRBJ2-1	few	14	TRBV7-9	.	CASSLGQQYNEQFF	TGTGCCAGCAGCCTCGGACAGCAGTACAATGAGCAGTTCTTC
TRBJ1-1	few	14	TRBV7-2	.	CASSPQRRYQEAFF	TGTGCCAGCAGCCCCCAACGTCGGTACCAAGAAGCTTTCTTT
TRBJ2-5	.	14	TRBV5-4	.	CASSFKGAGEAQYF	TGTGCCAGCAGCTTTAAAGGGGCCGGTGAGGCCCAGTACTTC
TRBJ1-2	.	16	TRBV7-2	TRBD1	CASSSITGGRNYGYTF	TGTGCCAGCAGCTCTATCACAGGGGGCCGAAACTATGGCTACACCTTC
TRBJ1-1	.	13	TRBV6-8	.	CASKGTRGTEAFF	TGTGCCAGCAAGGGGACGAGGGGCACTGAAGCTTTCTTT
TRBJ1-2	few	17	TRBV12-3/TRBV12-4	.	CASSLSSRYKLYYGYTF	TGTGCCAGCAGTTTATCTAGCCGGTATAAACTGTACTATGGCTACACCTTC
TRBJ1-2	many	13	TRBV7-2	.	CASTLGPNYGYTF	TGTGCCAGCACCCTGGGGCCTAACTATGGCTACACCTTC
TRBJ1-4	.	14	TRBV29-1	TRBD1	CSVGRTGGSEKLFF	TGCAGCGTTGGGAGGACAGGGGGCAGTGAAAAACTGTTTTTT
TRBJ2-1	.	12	TRBV6-5	.	CASSYKNNEQFF	TGTGCCAGCAGTTACAAGAATAATGAGCAGTTCTTC
TRBJ2-4	few	15	TRBV15	.	CATSRDLGKLNIQYF	TGTGCCACCAGCAGAGATCTGGGGAAGTTAAACATTCAGTACTTC
TRBJ2-2	many	16	TRBV7-2	.	CASSLGGYRNTGELFF	TGTGCCAGCAGCTTAGGCGGTTACAGGAACACCGGGGAGCTGTTTTTT
TRBJ1-4	many	15	TRBV12-3/TRBV12-4	.	CASSLAQGLDEKLFF	TGTGCCAGCAGTTTAGCCCAGGGTCTGGATGAAAAACTGTTTTTT
TRBJ2-7	few	14	TRBV12-3/TRBV12-4	.	CASSLIWPNYEQYF	TGTGCCAGCAGTTTGATCTGGCCGAACTACGAGCAGTACTTC
TRBJ1-1	.	13	TRBV6-6	.	CASRASINTEAFF	TGTGCCAGCAGGGCCTCGATTAACACTGAAGCTTTCTTT
TRBJ1-2	once	13	TRBV12-3/TRBV12-4	.	CVSKGEVNYGYTF	TGTGTCAGCAAGGGGGAAGTGAACTATGGCTACACCTTC
TRBJ2-6	once	16	TRBV7-6	.	CASSSEEDAGANVLTF	TGTGCCAGCAGCTCTGAAGAGGATGCTGGGGCCAACGTCCTGACTTTC
TRBJ2-7	.	16	TRBV4-1	TRBD2	CASSQDWGGGAYEQYF	TGCGCCAGCAGCCAAGATTGGGGCGGGGGGGCTTACGAGCAGTACTTC
TRBJ2-2	.	16	TRBV7-9	TRBD1	CASSYYRDRGSGELFF	TGTGCCAGCAGCTATTACCGGGACAGGGGATCGGGGGAGCTGTTTTTT
TRBJ1-5	.	15	TRBV6-5	.	CASSPRGVLNQPQHF	TGTGCCAGCAGTCCTCGAGGGGTCTTAAATCAGCCCCAGCATTTT
TRBJ2-1	many	17	TRBV7-9	TRBD1	CASSGDRPQSSREEQFF	TGTGCCAGCAGCGGGGACAGACCTCAATCATCCAGGGAAGAGCAGTTCTTC
TRBJ2-4	.	15	TRBV28	TRBD1	CASGNSGTGRNIQYF	TGTGCCAGCGGAAATTCCGGGACAGGCAGAAACATTCAGTACTTC
TRBJ2-2	.	16	TRBV24-1	TRBD1	CATSDRDRGSTGELFF	TGTGCCACCAGTGACCGGGACAGGGGGAGTACCGGGGAGCTGTTTTTT
TRBJ1-5	.	14	TRBV7-2	.	CASSRVDSNQPQHF	TGTGCCAGCAGCCGGGTTGATAGCAATCAGCCCCAGCATTTT
TRBJ1-2	.	14	TRBV20-1	.	CSAKTRELYYGYTF	TGCAGTGCCAAAACGAGGGAGCTATACTATGGCTACACCTTC
TRBJ2-5	.	14	TRBV6-5	TRBD2	CATGLAGIGETQYF	TGTGCCACCGGACTAGCGGGAATAGGGGAGACCCAGTACTTC
TRBJ2-2	.	16	TRBV19	.	CATSPKRDKNTGELFF	TGTGCCACCTCTCCTAAGCGGGACAAGAACACCGGGGAGCTGTTTTTT
TRBJ2-1	few	15	TRBV5-4	.	CASSLVSSPYNEQFF	TGTGCCAGCAGCTTGGTCAGTAGTCCTTACAATGAGCAGTTCTTC
TRBJ2-1	.	15	TRBV2	.	CASSEKSPRRNEQFF	TGTGCCAGCAGTGAAAAGTCTCCCAGGAGGAATGAGCAGTTCTTC
TRBJ2-2	many	17	TRBV7-7	TRBD1	CASSLSLQGANTGELFF	TGTGCTAGCAGCTTATCCCTTCAGGGGGCGAACACCGGGGAGCTGTTTTTT
TRBJ2-1	.	14	TRBV6-6	TRBD2	CASTWTSAYNEQFF	TGTGCCAGCACCTGGACTAGCGCCTACAATGAGCAGTTCTTC
TRBJ2-2	.	13	TRBV12-3/TRBV12-4	TRBD2	CASSRLAGGELFF	TGTGCCAGCAGCCGACTAGCGGGCGGGGAGCTGTTTTTT
TRBJ2-5	.	14	TRBV27	.	CASSPQVTGETQYF	TGTGCCAGCAGTCCCCAGGTGACGGGGGAGACCCAGTACTTC
TRBJ2-5	.	14	TRBV6-2/TRBV6-3	TRBD1	CASSYRDRAETQYF	TGTGCCAGCAGTTACCGAGACAGGGCAGAGACCCAGTACTTC
TRBJ1-5	many	14	TRBV28	.	CASSLVRGNQPQHF	TGTGCCAGCAGCTTAGTTAGGGGCAATCAGCCCCAGCATTTT
TRBJ1-1	.	13	TRBV6-2/TRBV6-3	.	CASSYFWNTEAFF	TGTGCCAGCAGTTACTTCTGGAACACTGAAGCTTTCTTT
TRBJ1-4	few	16	TRBV27	.	CASSLSVGWTNEKLFF	TGTGCCAGCAGTTTATCGGTAGGGTGGACTAATGAAAAACTGTTTTTT
TRBJ2-2	.	15	TRBV4-1	.	CASSQAGPYTGELFF	TGCGCCAGCAGCCAAGCCGGGCCATACACCGGGGAGCTGTTTTTT